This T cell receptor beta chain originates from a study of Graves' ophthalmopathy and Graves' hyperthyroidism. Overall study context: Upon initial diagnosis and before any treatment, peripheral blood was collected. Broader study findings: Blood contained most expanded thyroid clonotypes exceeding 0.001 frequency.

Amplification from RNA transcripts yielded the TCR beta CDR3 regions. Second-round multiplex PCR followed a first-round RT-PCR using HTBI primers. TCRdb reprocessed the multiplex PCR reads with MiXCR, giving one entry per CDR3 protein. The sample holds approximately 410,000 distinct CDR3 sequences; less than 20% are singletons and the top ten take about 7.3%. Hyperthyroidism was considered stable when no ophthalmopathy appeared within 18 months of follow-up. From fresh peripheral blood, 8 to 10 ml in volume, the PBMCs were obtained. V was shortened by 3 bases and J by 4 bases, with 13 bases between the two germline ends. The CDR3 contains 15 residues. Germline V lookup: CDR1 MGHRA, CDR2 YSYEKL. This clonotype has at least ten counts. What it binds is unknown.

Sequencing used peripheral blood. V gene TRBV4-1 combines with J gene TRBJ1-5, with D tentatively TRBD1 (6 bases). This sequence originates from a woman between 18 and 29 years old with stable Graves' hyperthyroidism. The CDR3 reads CASSQVQGWNQPQHF. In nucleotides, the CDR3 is TGCGCCAGCAGCCAGGTTCAGGGGTGGAATCAGCCCCAGCATTTT.